Listed below are T cell receptor beta chains from one sample, sequenced in a study of cytomegalovirus exposure and HLA in healthy donors. Repertoires were generated with immunoSEQ multiplex PCR, while TCRdb's copy carries only in-frame clones and drops some. The table records around 70,000 clones, approximately 80% of them present only once. The sequencing sample was made of PBMCs. The receptors come from a woman between 40 and 50 years old in good health and CMV-seropositive. Each CDR3 is given with its conserved first and last residue. D genes are given only for firm matches. Rows may omit the clone size; those that give it use once, few, many or a size class.

d_gene	v_gene	j_gene	abundance	CDR3nt	CDR3aa
TRBD1	TRBV10-3	TRBJ1-5	-	TGTGCCACCCGGGACAGGTATAGCAATCAGCCCCAGCATTTT	CATRDRYSNQPQHF
-	TRBV10-3	TRBJ1-5	few	TGTGCCATCAGTGAGCCCGGTAATCAGCCCCAGCATTTT	CAISEPGNQPQHF
TRBD1	TRBV4-2	TRBJ2-5	few	TGTGCCAGCAGCCAAGGGACAGGGGGCGAAGTCCAAGAGACCCAGTACTTC	CASSQGTGGEVQETQYF
-	TRBV11-3	TRBJ2-1	-	TGTGCCAGCAGCTTTACAGGGCTAGGTGAGCAGTTCTTC	CASSFTGLGEQFF
-	TRBV11-2	TRBJ2-2	-	TGTGCCAGCAGCCGACAGAGTCCGAACACCGGGGAGCTGTTTTTT	CASSRQSPNTGELFF
-	TRBV11-2	TRBJ2-7	few	TGTGCCAGCAGCTTAGTTAGATACGAGCAGTACTTC	CASSLVRYEQYF
-	TRBV7-9	TRBJ1-2	-	TGTGCCAGCAGCCTGTCGACGGGCTATGGCTACACCTTC	CASSLSTGYGYTF
-	TRBV14	TRBJ2-7	-	TGTGCCAGCAGCCGGCTCACCTACGAGCAGTACTTC	CASSRLTYEQYF
TRBD1	TRBV28	TRBJ2-7	-	TGTGCCAGTAAGACAGGGCTGGAGGCGCAGTACTTC	CASKTGLEAQYF
-	TRBV5-6	TRBJ1-5	-	TGTGCCAGCAGCGGTGGCCTCCAAGGGGGCAATCAGCCCCAGCATTTT	CASSGGLQGGNQPQHF